The rows below give T cell receptor beta chains drawn from one sample of a study of shared clonotypes between healthy human individuals. Assay: immunoSEQ multiplex PCR; the TCRdb copy retains only in-frame clones and omits some. The table has about 2 million clones, around 96% seen once. The sequencing input was naive CD8+ T cells sorted from blood. The origin of the receptors is a man between 18 and 35 years old in good health. CDR3s include the opening cysteine and the closing phenylalanine or tryptophan. Each record gives: J gene, D gene, V gene, CDR3 DNA, CDR3 protein. The D gene is left open where the match is weak.

TRBJ1-2,TRBD1,TRBV5-6,TGTGCCAGCAGCTCGGGACAGTCTAATTATGGCTACACCTTC,CASSSGQSNYGYTF
TRBJ2-7,TRBD2,TRBV28,TGTGCCAGCAGCTGGGGCAGTGGTGGCCTAGCGGGAGGTTACGAGCAGTACTTC,CASSWGSGGLAGGYEQYF
TRBJ2-3,TRBD2,TRBV30,TGTGCCTGGAATAGCGGGGGGACTAGCACAGATACGCAGTATTTT,CAWNSGGTSTDTQYF
TRBJ1-5,TRBD1,TRBV2,TGTGCCAGCAGTGAAGCGGCAACAGGGGGCAGGCAGCCCCAGCATTTT,CASSEAATGGRQPQHF
TRBJ1-6,TRBD1,TRBV5-1,TGCGCCAGCAGCTCAACAGGGGCGGATTCACCCCTCCACTTT,CASSSTGADSPLHF
TRBJ2-2,NA,TRBV7-9,TGTGCCAGCAGCTTAGGCGTGAGCACCGGGGAGCTGTTTTTT,CASSLGVSTGELFF
TRBJ1-1,NA,TRBV28,TGTGCCAGCAGTTTTCGAGGGGGGAAGACTGAAGCTTTCTTT,CASSFRGGKTEAFF
TRBJ2-1,TRBD1,TRBV27,TGTGCCAGCAGTACGCAGGCGGGACAGGGGGGTTACAATGAGCAGTTCTTC,CASSTQAGQGGYNEQFF
TRBJ2-5,NA,TRBV13,TGTGCCAGCAGCGAAAAAGAGACCCAGTACTTC,CASSEKETQYF
TRBJ2-7,NA,TRBV7-8,TGTGCCAGCAGCTTAGCGAGTAGGTACGAGCAGTACTTC,CASSLASRYEQYF
TRBJ2-1,NA,TRBV6-6,TGTGCCAGCAGCCACGATCTTGGGGGTTTTGGTGAGTTCTTC,CASSHDLGGFGEFF
TRBJ2-1,TRBD2,TRBV27,TGTGCCAGCAGCCCCGGGACTAGCGCTTACAATGAGCAGTTCTTC,CASSPGTSAYNEQFF
TRBJ2-7,NA,TRBV2,TGTGCCAGCAGTTACGGACAGAAGTACGAGCAGTACTTC,CASSYGQKYEQYF